The 20 T cell receptor beta chains below come from one sample, sequenced in a study of cytomegalovirus exposure and HLA in healthy donors. 60 Vbeta and 13 Jbeta primers were used in PCR. Some clones are missing from TCRdb's copy, which holds only in-frame ones; the method was immunoSEQ multiplex PCR. The sample carries approximately 190,000 clones, about 81% recorded once. Sequencing used PBMCs. Every receptor here comes from a woman under 30 in good health and CMV-seronegative.

This sequence joins TRBV14 and TRBJ1-5; no clear D. The CDR3 runs 14 residues. From germline, CDR1 is SGHDN and CDR2 FVKESK. Trimming cost V 5 bases and J 3 bases, with 11 bases left between them. CDR3 loop: CASSTRDSNQPQHF. The DNA of the CDR3 is TGTGCCAGCAGCACTCGGGATTCCAATCAGCCCCAGCATTTT.

V usage is TRBV6-1 and J usage is TRBJ1-4; 7 nucleotides match TRBD1. CDR1 is MNHNS and CDR2 is SASEGT in the germline V gene. V shed 6 bases, J shed 5 bases, and the junction held 6 bases outside the gene matches. This CDR3 is built from 14 residues. The CDR3: CASSGTDLNEKLFF. The CDR3 DNA reads TGTGCCAGCAGCGGGACAGACCTGAATGAAAAACTGTTTTTT.

This chain uses TRBV18 with TRBJ1-1; no reliable D call. This CDR3 is 13 amino acids long. Germline V CDR1 and CDR2: KGHSH, LQKENI. The V end lost 6 bases, the J end lost 4 bases, and 12 bases lay between the germline ends. The CDR3 region is CASSGEVFTEAFF. The DNA for the CDR3 is TGTGCCAGCTCCGGGGAGGTGTTCACTGAAGCTTTCTTT.

Regarding this clone: The junction does not match germline at one end; this may be a read error. The gene calls are TRBV5-6 and TRBJ2-5; a possible D gene is TRBD1 (5 bases). Germline V gene lookup returns CDR1 SGHDT and CDR2 YYEEEE. CDR3 length: 13 amino acids. The CDR3 reads CASSWQGQGTQYF. The CDR3, as DNA: TGTGCCAGCAGCTGGCAGGGTCAAGGGACCCAGTACTTC.

The V and J genes are TRBV4-2 and TRBJ2-4, with 8 bases matching TRBD1. Germline CDR1 is LGHNA and CDR2 is YNFKEQ. V dropped 3 bases and J dropped 6; count of bases not matched to a gene: 7. This CDR3 has 15 residues. The CDR3 DNA reads TGTGCCAGCAGCCAGGAGACAGGGGTGAGAAACATTCAGTACTTC. Amino acid sequence: CASSQETGVRNIQYF.

The chain carries TRBV11-2 and TRBJ2-2; 13 nucleotides line up with TRBD2. The V gene end was trimmed by 4 bases and the J gene end by 4 bases; junction bases not matched to a gene: 3. CDR1 is SGHAT and CDR2 is FQNNGV in the germline V gene. This CDR3 comprises 16 residues. The chain's CDR3 is CASSSTSGRATGELFF. In DNA, the CDR3 is TGTGCCAGCAGCTCCACTAGCGGGAGGGCCACCGGGGAGCTGTTTTTT.

The V call is TRBV12-5, the J call TRBJ1-1; TRBD1 matches at 10 bases. This CDR3 is 15 amino acids long. Per the germline V gene, CDR1 is LGHNT and CDR2 is FRNRAP. Trimming cost V 5 bases and J 6 bases; bases outside gene matches: 9. The CDR3 loop reads CASGPRGQGTAEAFF. The CDR3 coding sequence is TGTGCTAGTGGTCCTCGGGGACAGGGGACCGCTGAAGCTTTCTTT.

This clone has a single count. The V call is TRBV5-1, the J call TRBJ2-7; the D is unclear. The CDR3 has 13 residues. V was trimmed by 2 bases and J by 4 bases, leaving 10 bases between them. In germline, CDR1 is SGHRS, CDR2 YFSETQ. The CDR3 DNA reads TGCGCCAGCAGCTTAACAGCTATGTACGAGCAGTACTTC. As protein: CASSLTAMYEQYF. Combining the CDR3 with reference TRBV5-1 and TRBJ2-7 gives the whole variable domain KAGVTQTPRYLIKTRGQQVTLSCSPISGHRSVSWYQQTPGQGLQFLFEYFSETQRNKGNFPGRFSGRQFSNSRSEMNVSTLELGDSALYLCASSLTAMYEQYFGPGTRLTVT.

V and J are TRBV15 and TRBJ2-2, with 13 nucleotides matching TRBD2. Trimming removed 3 bases from V and 6 bases from J; junction bases left unmatched: 16. Per germline, CDR1 LNHNV and CDR2 YYDKDF (reference sequence). This CDR3 has 20 residues. Here the CDR3 reads CATSSPGTSGTMTLPGELFF. The CDR3 bases are TGTGCCACCAGCAGCCCCGGGACTAGCGGGACGATGACCCTCCCCGGGGAGCTGTTTTTT.

J is TRBJ2-1 and V is TRBV2, with TRBD1 identical over 11 bases. Germline V CDR1 and CDR2: SNHLY, FYNNEI. V dropped 6 bases and J dropped 6; count of bases not matched to a gene: 4. This CDR3 region has 14 residues. CDR3 DNA sequence: TGTGCCAGCAGAACCGGGACAGGGGGCAATGAGCAGTTCTTC. Amino acid sequence: CASRTGTGGNEQFF.

The chain employs TRBV15 and TRBJ1-2, with 9 nucleotides matching TRBD1. Germline lookup yields CDR1 LNHNV and CDR2 YYDKDF (reference sequence). The CDR3 totals 14 residues. J was trimmed by 7 bases and V by 5 bases; bases with no gene match: 8. Written as DNA, the CDR3 is TGTGCCACCAGCTCGTCCCGGGACAGGGCTGGCTACACCTTC. It encodes CATSSSRDRAGYTF.

This clone was seen only a few times. V and J are TRBV4-1 and TRBJ2-7; 7 bases match TRBD2. This CDR3 has 16 amino acids. J gave up 1 base and V 0 bases, and 6 bases lay outside the gene matches. The germline gives CDR1 MGHRA, CDR2 YSYEKL. The CDR3 reads CASSQEAGRASYEQYF. The DNA of the CDR3 is TGCGCCAGCAGCCAAGAGGCGGGGAGGGCGTCCTACGAGCAGTACTTC.

The chain joins TRBV27 to TRBJ2-3, with TRBD1 matching over 7 bases. Germline V gene sequence: CDR1 MNHEY, CDR2 SMNVEV (reference sequence). J was trimmed by 2 bases and V by 8 bases; bases with no gene match: 10. CDR3 length equals 15 residues. The CDR3 here is CASGLAGTVTDTQYF. The CDR3 DNA reads TGTGCCAGCGGACTTGCCGGGACAGTCACAGATACGCAGTATTTT.

V and J are TRBV10-3 and TRBJ1-2; no clear D gene. CDR1 ENHRY and CDR2 SYGVKD come from the germline V gene. The CDR3 spans 12 residues. Trimming took 4 bases from V and 4 from J, leaving 7 bases between them. This CDR3 is CAISGQRYGYTF. In DNA form, the CDR3 reads TGTGCCATCAGTGGGCAGCGCTATGGCTACACCTTC.

J is TRBJ2-1 and V is TRBV6-1; 10 bases match TRBD2. V lost 3 bases and J lost 8; bases outside the gene matches: 10. CDR1 and CDR2 (germline): MNHNS, SASEGT. The CDR3 totals 16 residues. CDR3 nucleotides: TGTGCCAGCAGTGAGCTAGCGGGAGTTTTTGGGTATGAGCAGTTCTTC. This encodes CASSELAGVFGYEQFF.

This chain connects TRBV2 to TRBJ2-7; the match to TRBD1 covers 12 bases. J was trimmed by 3 bases and V by 1 base; bases with no gene match: 4. This CDR3 comprises 16 residues. Germline-derived CDR1 and CDR2 are SNHLY and FYNNEI. The CDR3 region is CASSEGGTGGVYEQYF. In nucleotides, the CDR3 is TGTGCCAGCAGTGAAGGAGGGACAGGGGGCGTCTACGAGCAGTACTTC.

The rearrangement uses TRBV2 and TRBJ1-1; 10 bases align to TRBD1. In germline, CDR1 is SNHLY, CDR2 FYNNEI. CDR3 length equals 14 residues. With 7 bases clipped from V and 2 bases from J, the junction kept 4 bases outside the gene matches. The CDR3 nucleotides read TGTGCCAGCAATAGGGACAGGGGAAACACTGAAGCTTTCTTT. Its protein product is CASNRDRGNTEAFF.

The chain links TRBV2 to TRBJ2-7, with a possible D match to TRBD2 (6 bases). The CDR3 spans 13 residues. V gave up 2 bases and J gave up 4 bases, with 9 bases separating them. CDR1 is SNHLY, CDR2 FYNNEI, per germline. CDR3 DNA: TGTGCCAGCAGTGAAATAGCGGCATACGAGCAGTACTTC. This sequence encodes CASSEIAAYEQYF.

The V call is TRBV13, the J call TRBJ1-3, with D hard to call. V was pared by 5 bases and J by 1 base, with 9 bases between. This CDR3 has 14 amino acids. Germline loops: CDR1 PRHDT, CDR2 FYEKMQ (reference sequence). CDR3 residues: CASSLGVSGNTIYF. CDR3 bases: TGTGCCAGCAGCCTCGGAGTATCTGGAAACACCATATATTTT.

The chain recombines TRBV4-2 with TRBJ1-6, with 7 nucleotides matching TRBD1. The V segment lost 1 base and the J segment 7 bases; nucleotides outside the gene matches: 7. Germline-derived CDR1 and CDR2 are LGHNA and YNFKEQ. The length of the CDR3 is 16 residues. The DNA for the CDR3 is TGTGCCAGCAGCCAAGCCGCCGGGACAGTGAATTCACCCCTCCACTTT. Translated, it gives CASSQAAGTVNSPLHF.